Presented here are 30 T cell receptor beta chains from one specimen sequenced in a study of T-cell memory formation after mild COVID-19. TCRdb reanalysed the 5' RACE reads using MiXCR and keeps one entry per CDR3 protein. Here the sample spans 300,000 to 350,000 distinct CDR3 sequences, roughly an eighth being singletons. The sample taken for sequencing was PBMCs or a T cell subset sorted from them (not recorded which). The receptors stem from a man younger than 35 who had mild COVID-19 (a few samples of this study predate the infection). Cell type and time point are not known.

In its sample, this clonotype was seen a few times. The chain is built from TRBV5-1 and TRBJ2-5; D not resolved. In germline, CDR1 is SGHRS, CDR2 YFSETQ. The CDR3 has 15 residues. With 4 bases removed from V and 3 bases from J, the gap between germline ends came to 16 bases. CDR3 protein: CASSIPGRPKETQYF. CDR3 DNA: TGCGCCAGCAGCATCCCTGGCCGCCCCAAAGAGACCCAGTACTTC.

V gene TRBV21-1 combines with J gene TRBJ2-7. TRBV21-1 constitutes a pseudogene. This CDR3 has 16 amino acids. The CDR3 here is CASSKAVRRTPYEQYV. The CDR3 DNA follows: TGTGCCAGCAGCAAAGCAGTACGGAGGACCCCCTACGAGCAGTACGTC.

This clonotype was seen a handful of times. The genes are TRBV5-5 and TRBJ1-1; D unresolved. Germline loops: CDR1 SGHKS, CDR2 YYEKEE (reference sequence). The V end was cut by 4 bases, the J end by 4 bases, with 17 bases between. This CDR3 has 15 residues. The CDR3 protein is CASSHLPGEGTEAFF. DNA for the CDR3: TGTGCCAGCAGCCACCTCCCCGGGGAGGGCACTGAAGCTTTCTTT.

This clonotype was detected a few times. CDR3 DNA sequence: TGTGCCAGCAGCTGGACTAGCGGGGGGTTAGATACGCAGTATTTT. It is translated as CASSWTSGGLDTQYF. J is TRBJ2-3 and V is TRBV7-2; 14 bases map to TRBD2. The CDR3 is 15 amino acids. After removal of 4 bases from V and 5 bases from J, the junction contained 2 bases not matched to a gene. Germline V gene sequence: CDR1 SGHTA, CDR2 FQGNSA.

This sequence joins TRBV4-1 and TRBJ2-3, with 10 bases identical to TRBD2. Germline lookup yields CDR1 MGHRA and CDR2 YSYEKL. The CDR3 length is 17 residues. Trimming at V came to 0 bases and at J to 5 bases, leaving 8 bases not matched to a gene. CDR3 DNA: TGCGCCAGCAGCCAAGAATGGAGCGGGGGGGCCCTAGATACGCAGTATTTT. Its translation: CASSQEWSGGALDTQYF.

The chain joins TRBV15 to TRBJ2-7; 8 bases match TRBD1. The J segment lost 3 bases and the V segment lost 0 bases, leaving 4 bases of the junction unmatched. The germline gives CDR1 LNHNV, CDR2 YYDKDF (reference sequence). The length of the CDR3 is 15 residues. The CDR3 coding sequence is TGTGCCACCAGCAGAGATCCTGGGACAGGCTACGAGCAGTACTTC. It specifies CATSRDPGTGYEQYF.

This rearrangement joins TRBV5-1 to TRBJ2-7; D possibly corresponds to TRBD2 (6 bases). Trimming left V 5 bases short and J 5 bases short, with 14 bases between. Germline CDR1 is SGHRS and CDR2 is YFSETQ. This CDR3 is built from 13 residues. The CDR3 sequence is CASRASEVDEQYF. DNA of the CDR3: TGCGCCAGCAGAGCTAGCGAAGTGGACGAGCAGTACTTC.

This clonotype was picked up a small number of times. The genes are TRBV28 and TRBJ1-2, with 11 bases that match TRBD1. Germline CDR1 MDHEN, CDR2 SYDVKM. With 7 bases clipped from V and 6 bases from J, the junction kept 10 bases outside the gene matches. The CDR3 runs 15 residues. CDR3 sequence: CASTLDQGQGDGYTF. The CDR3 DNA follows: TGTGCCAGCACCCTAGACCAGGGACAGGGGGATGGCTACACCTTC.

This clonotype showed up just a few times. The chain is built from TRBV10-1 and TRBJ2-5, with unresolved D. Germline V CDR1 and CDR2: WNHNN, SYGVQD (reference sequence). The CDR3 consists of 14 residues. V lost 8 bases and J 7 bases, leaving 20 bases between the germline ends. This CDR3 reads CASLGDPGGGTQYF. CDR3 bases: TGCGCCAGCTTGGGTGATCCCGGTGGTGGGACCCAGTACTTC.

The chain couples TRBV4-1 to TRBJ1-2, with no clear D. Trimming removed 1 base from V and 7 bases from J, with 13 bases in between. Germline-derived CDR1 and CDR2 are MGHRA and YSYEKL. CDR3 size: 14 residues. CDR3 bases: TGCGCCAGCAGCCAAGTAGTCGGGGTTGGTGGCTACACCTTC. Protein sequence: CASSQVVGVGGYTF.

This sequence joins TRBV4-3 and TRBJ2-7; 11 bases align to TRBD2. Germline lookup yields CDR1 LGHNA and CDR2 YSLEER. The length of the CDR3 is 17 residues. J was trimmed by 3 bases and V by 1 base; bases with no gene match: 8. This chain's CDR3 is CASSQALTSGVHYEQYF. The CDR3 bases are TGCGCCAGCAGCCAAGCGTTGACTAGCGGGGTCCACTACGAGCAGTACTTC.

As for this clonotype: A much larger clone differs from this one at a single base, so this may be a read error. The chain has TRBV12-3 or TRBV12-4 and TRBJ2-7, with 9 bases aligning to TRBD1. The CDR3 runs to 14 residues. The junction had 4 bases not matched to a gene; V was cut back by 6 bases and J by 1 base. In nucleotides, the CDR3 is TGTGCCAGCAGGCAGACAGGGGGGTCCTACGAGCAGTACTTC. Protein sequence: CASRQTGGSYEQYF.

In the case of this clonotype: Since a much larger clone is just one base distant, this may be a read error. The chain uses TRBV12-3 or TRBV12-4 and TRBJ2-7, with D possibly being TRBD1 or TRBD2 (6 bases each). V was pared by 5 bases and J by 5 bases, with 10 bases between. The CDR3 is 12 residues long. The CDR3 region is CASSPGGDEQYF. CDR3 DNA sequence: TGTGCCAGCAGTCCCGGGGGCGACGAGCAGTACTTC.

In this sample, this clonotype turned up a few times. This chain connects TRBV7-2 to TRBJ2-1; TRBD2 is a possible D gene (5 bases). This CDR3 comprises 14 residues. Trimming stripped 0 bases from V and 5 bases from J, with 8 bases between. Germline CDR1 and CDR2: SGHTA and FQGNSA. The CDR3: CASSLAGRNNEQFF. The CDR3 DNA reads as TGTGCCAGCAGCTTAGCGGGGAGAAACAATGAGCAGTTCTTC.

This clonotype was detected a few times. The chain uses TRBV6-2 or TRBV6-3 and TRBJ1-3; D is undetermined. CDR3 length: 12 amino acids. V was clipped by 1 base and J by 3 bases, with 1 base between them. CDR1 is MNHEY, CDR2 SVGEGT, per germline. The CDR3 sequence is CASSYFGNTIYF. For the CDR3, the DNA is TGTGCCAGCAGTTACTTTGGAAACACCATATATTTT.

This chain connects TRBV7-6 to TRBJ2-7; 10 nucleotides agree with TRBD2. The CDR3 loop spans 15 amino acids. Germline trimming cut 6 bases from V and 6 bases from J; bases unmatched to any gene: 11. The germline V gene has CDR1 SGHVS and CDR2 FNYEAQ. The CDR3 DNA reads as TGTGCCAGCAGTCCATCACCGCTAGCGGGGGTCGAGCAGTACTTC. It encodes CASSPSPLAGVEQYF.

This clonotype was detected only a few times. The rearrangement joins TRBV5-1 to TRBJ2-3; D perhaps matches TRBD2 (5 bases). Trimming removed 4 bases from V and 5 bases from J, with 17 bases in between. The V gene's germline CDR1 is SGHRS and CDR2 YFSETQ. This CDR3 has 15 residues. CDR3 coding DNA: TGCGCCAGCAGCCAGGTATCCGGGGTCAAAGATACGCAGTATTTT. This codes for CASSQVSGVKDTQYF.

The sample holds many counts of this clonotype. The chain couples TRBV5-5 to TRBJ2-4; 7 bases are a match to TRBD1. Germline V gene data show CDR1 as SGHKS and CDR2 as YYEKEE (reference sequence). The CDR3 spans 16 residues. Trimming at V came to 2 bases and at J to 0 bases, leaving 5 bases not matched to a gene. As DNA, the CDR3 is TGTGCCAGCAGCTTCAGGACAGGACTAGCCAAAAACATTCAGTACTTC. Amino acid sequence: CASSFRTGLAKNIQYF.

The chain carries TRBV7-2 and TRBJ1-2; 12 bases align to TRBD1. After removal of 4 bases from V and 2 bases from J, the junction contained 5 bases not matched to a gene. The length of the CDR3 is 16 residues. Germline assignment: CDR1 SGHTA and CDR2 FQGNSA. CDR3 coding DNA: TGTGCCAGCAGCTCCCGGGACAGGGGGCTGAACTATGGCTACACCTTC. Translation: CASSSRDRGLNYGYTF.

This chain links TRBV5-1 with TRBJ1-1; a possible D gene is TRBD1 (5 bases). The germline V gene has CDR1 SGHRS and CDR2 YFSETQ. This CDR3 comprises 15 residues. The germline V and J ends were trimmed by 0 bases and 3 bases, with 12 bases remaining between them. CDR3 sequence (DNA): TGCGCCAGCAGCTTGGTACAACAGGCAGACACTGAAGCTTTCTTT. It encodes CASSLVQQADTEAFF.

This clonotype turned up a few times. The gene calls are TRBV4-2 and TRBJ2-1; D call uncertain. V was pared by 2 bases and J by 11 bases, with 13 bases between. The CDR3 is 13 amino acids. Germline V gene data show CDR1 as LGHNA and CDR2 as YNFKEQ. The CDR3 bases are TGTGCCAGCAGCCAACCTCCCCTGGACCAGCAGTTCTTC. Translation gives CASSQPPLDQQFF.

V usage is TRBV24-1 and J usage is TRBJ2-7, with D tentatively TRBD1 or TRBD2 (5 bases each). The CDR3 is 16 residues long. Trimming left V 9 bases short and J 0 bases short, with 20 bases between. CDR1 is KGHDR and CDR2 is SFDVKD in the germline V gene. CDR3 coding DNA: TGTGCCACCCTGGGGCGGACTTCCCTCCTCTCCTACGAGCAGTACTTC. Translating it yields CATLGRTSLLSYEQYF.

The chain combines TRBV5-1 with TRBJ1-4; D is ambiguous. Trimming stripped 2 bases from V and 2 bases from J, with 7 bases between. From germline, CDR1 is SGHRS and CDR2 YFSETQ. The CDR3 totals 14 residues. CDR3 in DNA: TGCGCCAGCAGCTTTCCGGGGACTAATGAAAAACTGTTTTTT. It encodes CASSFPGTNEKLFF.

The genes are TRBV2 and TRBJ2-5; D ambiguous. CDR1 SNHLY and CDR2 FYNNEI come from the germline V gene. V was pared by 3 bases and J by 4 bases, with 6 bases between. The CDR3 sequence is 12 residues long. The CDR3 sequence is CASSDSRETQYF. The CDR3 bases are TGTGCCAGCAGTGATTCCCGAGAGACCCAGTACTTC.

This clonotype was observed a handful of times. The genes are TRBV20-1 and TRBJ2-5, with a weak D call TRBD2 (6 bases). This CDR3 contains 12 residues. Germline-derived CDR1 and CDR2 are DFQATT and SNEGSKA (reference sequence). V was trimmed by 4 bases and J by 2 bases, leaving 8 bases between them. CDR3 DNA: TGCAGTGCTACCGGGGGACAAGAGACCCAGTACTTC. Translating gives CSATGGQETQYF.

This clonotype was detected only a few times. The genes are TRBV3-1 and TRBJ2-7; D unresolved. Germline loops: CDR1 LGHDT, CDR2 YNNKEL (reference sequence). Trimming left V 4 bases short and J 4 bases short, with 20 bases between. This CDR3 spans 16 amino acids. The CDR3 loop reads CASSPIRAWEGYEQYF. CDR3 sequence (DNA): TGTGCCAGCAGCCCTATACGGGCGTGGGAAGGATACGAGCAGTACTTC.

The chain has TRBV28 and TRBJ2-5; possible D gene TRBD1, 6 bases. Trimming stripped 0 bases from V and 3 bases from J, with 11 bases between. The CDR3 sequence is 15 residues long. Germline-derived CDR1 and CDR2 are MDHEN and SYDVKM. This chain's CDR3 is CASSLWTGPEETQYF. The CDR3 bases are TGTGCCAGCAGTTTATGGACAGGCCCCGAAGAGACCCAGTACTTC.

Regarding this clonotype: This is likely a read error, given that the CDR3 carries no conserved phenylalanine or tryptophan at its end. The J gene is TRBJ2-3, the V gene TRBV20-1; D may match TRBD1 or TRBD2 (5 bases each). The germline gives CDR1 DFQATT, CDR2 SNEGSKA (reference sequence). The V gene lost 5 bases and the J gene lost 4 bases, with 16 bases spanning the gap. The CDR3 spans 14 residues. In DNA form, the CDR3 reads TGCAGTGCTGTCGGGACCGAGGGCCCAGATACGCAGTATTAT. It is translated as CSAVGTEGPDTQYY.

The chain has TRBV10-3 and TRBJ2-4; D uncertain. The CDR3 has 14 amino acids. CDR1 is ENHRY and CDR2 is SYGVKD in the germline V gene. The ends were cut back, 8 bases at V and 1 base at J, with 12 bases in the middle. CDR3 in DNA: TGTGCCATCCGTTCAGGTCTGGCCAAAAACATTCAGTACTTC. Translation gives CAIRSGLAKNIQYF.

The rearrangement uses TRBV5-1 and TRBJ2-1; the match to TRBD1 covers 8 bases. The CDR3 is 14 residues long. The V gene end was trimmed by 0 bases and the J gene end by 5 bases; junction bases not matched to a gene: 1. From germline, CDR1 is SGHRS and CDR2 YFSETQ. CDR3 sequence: CASSLATGDNEQFF. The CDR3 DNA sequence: TGCGCCAGCAGCTTGGCGACAGGGGACAATGAGCAGTTCTTC. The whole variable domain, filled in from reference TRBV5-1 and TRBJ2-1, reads KAGVTQTPRYLIKTRGQQVTLSCSPISGHRSVSWYQQTPGQGLQFLFEYFSETQRNKGNFPGRFSGRQFSNSRSEMNVSTLELGDSALYLCASSLATGDNEQFFGPGTRLTVL.